Below, 20 T cell receptor beta chains from the same sample are listed, as sequenced in a study of sequential checkpoint blockade in melanoma. Profiling relied on immunoSEQ multiplex PCR, and the TCRdb table lists in-frame clones only, not all of them. The profile shows around 18,000 clones, around 68% of them singletons. Specified treatment: randomized to nivolumab then ipilimumab (arm A) or the reverse (arm B). Specimen: CD8+ T cells sorted from blood (inferred from file names), collected from a patient given nivolumab and ipilimumab in sequence. The origin of the receptors is a human donor with melanoma.

In the case of this clone: This likely traces to a read error, being one base from a far larger clone. The gene calls are TRBV7-8 and TRBJ1-4; D gene unclear. The V end was cut by 8 bases, the J end by 7 bases, with 20 bases between. The CDR3 is 15 amino acids. In germline, CDR1 is SGHVS, CDR2 FQNEAQ. The CDR3 coding sequence is TGTGCCAGCTGCGTAGGATCCGGGAAGGGTGAAAAACTGTTTTTT. Amino acids: CASCVGSGKGEKLFF.

The V gene is TRBV5-3, the J gene TRBJ1-2; D might be TRBD1 (5 bases). TRBV5-3 is reported as an ORF; its role is uncertain. V gave up 5 bases and J gave up 3 bases, with 8 bases separating them. The CDR3 loop spans 12 amino acids. CDR3 sequence reads: CARRGLDYGYTF. The CDR3 DNA reads as TGTGCCAGAAGGGGGCTTGACTATGGCTACACCTTC.

This clone was observed a few times. The rearrangement uses TRBV28 and TRBJ2-5; 12 nucleotides align to TRBD1. Germline CDR1 MDHEN, CDR2 SYDVKM. Germline trimming cut 6 bases from V and 5 bases from J; bases unmatched to any gene: 10. This CDR3 region has 16 residues. The DNA for the CDR3 is TGTGCCAGCAGCAAGTGGGACAGGGGGCCTCGGGAGACCCAGTACTTC. It specifies CASSKWDRGPRETQYF. Full variable domain (missing parts from reference TRBV28 and TRBJ2-5): DVKVTQSSRYLVKRTGEKVFLECVQDMDHENMFWYRQDPGLGLRLIYFSYDVKMKEKGDIPEGYSVSREKKERFSLILESASTNQTSMYLCASSKWDRGPRETQYFGPGTRLLVL.

This chain joins TRBV30 and TRBJ2-7; possibly TRBD2 for D (6 bases). This CDR3 is built from 13 residues. V was clipped by 2 bases and J by 6 bases, with 14 bases between them. Germline loops: CDR1 GTSNPN, CDR2 SVGIG (reference sequence). In nucleotides, the CDR3 is TGTGCCTGGAGTATTATGACCGGGGGCGAGCAGTACTTC. Its protein is CAWSIMTGGEQYF.

This chain uses TRBV5-1 with TRBJ1-1, with D possibly matching TRBD1 (5 bases). The CDR3 has 14 residues. The V gene lost 0 bases and the J gene lost 3 bases, with 9 bases spanning the gap. Germline CDR1 reads SGHRS; CDR2 reads YFSETQ. The CDR3 loop reads CASSLAGSYTEAFF. CDR3 DNA sequence: TGCGCCAGCAGCTTGGCAGGGTCATACACTGAAGCTTTCTTT.

This clone was observed a handful of times. The CDR3 loop reads CAISGSGLADEQFF. In DNA form, the CDR3 reads TGTGCCATCAGTGGGTCGGGACTAGCCGATGAGCAGTTCTTC. This chain joins TRBV10-3 and TRBJ2-1; 9 bases are a match to TRBD2. With V trimmed by 4 bases and J by 8 bases, 6 bases remained unmatched. The CDR3 spans 14 residues. The germline V gene encodes CDR1 ENHRY and CDR2 SYGVKD.

DNA for the CDR3: TGTGCCAGCAGCGTAGGACTAGAGGCGTCCTACGAGCAGTACTTC. As protein: CASSVGLEASYEQYF. The rearrangement links TRBV9 to TRBJ2-7; D perhaps matches TRBD2 (6 bases). In germline, CDR1 is SGDLS, CDR2 YYNGEE. Trimming removed 0 bases from V and 1 base from J, with 11 bases in between. CDR3 length equals 15 residues.

This clone was observed a few times. The rearrangement uses TRBV5-6 and TRBJ2-1, with D maybe TRBD2 (6 bases). The CDR3 sequence is 17 residues long. Per the germline V gene, CDR1 is SGHDT and CDR2 is YYEEEE. The V end lost 4 bases, the J end lost 2 bases, and 19 bases lay between the germline ends. CDR3 amino acids: CASSHGGLAYTYNEQFF. The DNA of the CDR3 is TGTGCCAGCAGCCATGGAGGTCTAGCGTATACCTACAATGAGCAGTTCTTC.

This chain links TRBV28 with TRBJ2-7; possibly TRBD1 for D (6 bases). The CDR3 is 16 residues long. Trimming left V 2 bases short and J 0 bases short, with 14 bases between. Germline CDR1 and CDR2: MDHEN and SYDVKM. The CDR3 here is CASSLGDIGSSYEQYF. In DNA, the CDR3 is TGTGCCAGCAGTTTAGGGGACATCGGAAGCTCCTACGAGCAGTACTTC. The full variable domain, rest sourced from reference TRBV28 and TRBJ2-7, is DVKVTQSSRYLVKRTGEKVFLECVQDMDHENMFWYRQDPGLGLRLIYFSYDVKMKEKGDIPEGYSVSREKKERFSLILESASTNQTSMYLCASSLGDIGSSYEQYFGPGTRLTVT.

This clone was picked up a small number of times. V usage is TRBV7-2 and J usage is TRBJ2-1, with D possibly TRBD1 on 6 matching bases. The CDR3 consists of 13 residues. CDR1 SGHTA and CDR2 FQGNSA come from the germline V gene. The V and J ends lost 3 bases and 7 bases respectively, with 10 bases between them. The CDR3 loop reads CASSFNRANEQFF. DNA for the CDR3: TGTGCCAGCAGCTTTAACAGGGCAAATGAGCAGTTCTTC.

The chain uses TRBV29-1 and TRBJ2-7; a possible D gene is TRBD2 (5 bases). V lost 7 bases and J lost 7, with 17 bases in between. This CDR3 comprises 12 residues. Germline V gene lookup returns CDR1 SQVTM and CDR2 ANQGSEA. The DNA of the CDR3 is TGCAGCGCGGAGGTCCGTCGTCAGGAGCAGTACTTC. Protein product: CSAEVRRQEQYF.

The J gene is TRBJ2-7, the V gene TRBV27; 13 nucleotides align to TRBD2. In germline, CDR1 is MNHEY, CDR2 SMNVEV (reference sequence). The ends lost 8 bases at V and 3 bases at J; junction bases unmatched: 1. The CDR3 runs to 13 residues. CDR3 DNA: TGTGCCAGCGGGACTAGCGGGGACTACGAGCAGTACTTC. Translating it yields CASGTSGDYEQYF.

The chain joins TRBV11-2 to TRBJ2-3; D possibly corresponds to TRBD1 (5 bases). This CDR3 comprises 13 residues. Deletions cut 5 bases from V and 5 bases from J, with 11 bases between. Per the germline V gene, CDR1 is SGHAT and CDR2 is FQNNGV. CDR3 residues: CASSPRVVDTQYF. The CDR3, as DNA: TGTGCCAGCAGCCCCAGGGTGGTAGATACGCAGTATTTT.

Turning to this clone: A far larger clone is a single base away, which makes a read error likely. In the same sample, other DNA sequences code for this CDR3. The rearrangement joins TRBV7-2 to TRBJ2-7; 8 bases are shared with TRBD1. There are 14 residues in the CDR3. The germline V gene encodes CDR1 SGHTA and CDR2 FQGNSA. The CDR3 nucleotides read TGTGCCAGCAGCCCGACAGGGGAGCTATACGAGCACTACTTC. It encodes CASSPTGELYEHYF. Drawing the rest from reference TRBV7-2 and TRBJ2-7, the complete variable domain is GAGVSQSPSNKVTEKGKDVELRCDPISGHTALYWYRQSLGQGLEFLIYFQGNSAPDKSGLPSDRFSAERTGGSVSTLTIQRTQQEDSAVYLCASSPTGELYEHYFGPGTRLTVT.

The chain employs TRBV6-5 and TRBJ2-1; no firm D call. The CDR3 has 14 amino acids. From germline, CDR1 is MNHEY and CDR2 SVGAGI. V was trimmed by 2 bases and J by 3 bases, leaving 8 bases between them. The CDR3 DNA reads as TGTGCCAGCAGTTACGTGGGCTTCTACAATGAGCAGTTCTTC. Its translation: CASSYVGFYNEQFF.

This clone was seen more than once but under ten times. This chain uses TRBV7-2 with TRBJ1-1; D is perhaps TRBD1 (6 bases). Trimming stripped 5 bases from V and 1 base from J, with 17 bases between. Germline V gene lookup returns CDR1 SGHTA and CDR2 FQGNSA. This CDR3 is 16 amino acids long. In nucleotides, the CDR3 is TGTGCCAGCAGCGCCGAATCACAGGGAACGAACACTGAAGCTTTCTTT. Translating gives CASSAESQGTNTEAFF.

The chain carries TRBV28 and TRBJ1-1; 9 bases match TRBD1. CDR1 is MDHEN, CDR2 SYDVKM, per germline. V dropped 5 bases and J dropped 5; count of bases not matched to a gene: 6. The CDR3 consists of 14 residues. The CDR3 nucleotides are TGTGCCAGCAGTCCTACAGGGGGCCGGACTGAAGCTTTCTTT. Protein sequence: CASSPTGGRTEAFF.

V is TRBV7-9 and J is TRBJ2-7; 7 bases match TRBD2. V lost 4 bases and J lost 2; bases outside the gene matches: 2. CDR3 length: 13 amino acids. Germline assignment: CDR1 SEHNR and CDR2 FQNEAQ (reference sequence). The CDR3 here is CASSSGLTYEQYF. The CDR3 coding sequence is TGTGCCAGCAGCTCGGGACTAACCTACGAGCAGTACTTC.

The chain has TRBV13 and TRBJ2-7, with TRBD2 identical over 14 bases. Trimming took 5 bases from V and 3 from J; bases not matched to a gene: 9. CDR1 and CDR2 (germline): PRHDT, FYEKMQ (reference sequence). The CDR3 extends over 17 amino acids. CDR3 in DNA: TGTGCCAGCAGCCCATCCGAGGGACTAGCGGGGGACTACGAGCAGTACTTC. This translates into CASSPSEGLAGDYEQYF. Combining the CDR3 with reference TRBV13 and TRBJ2-7 gives the whole variable domain AAGVIQSPRHLIKEKRETATLKCYPIPRHDTVYWYQQGPGQDPQFLISFYEKMQSDKGSIPDRFSAQQFSDYHSELNMSSLELGDSALYFCASSPSEGLAGDYEQYFGPGTRLTVT.

The CDR3 loop is CASSGQAGDTDTQYF. The CDR3 bases are TGTGCCAGCAGTGGGCAAGCGGGGGACACAGATACGCAGTATTTT. V gene TRBV6-4 combines with J gene TRBJ2-3; 8 bases are a match to TRBD2. Germline CDR1 is MRHNA and CDR2 is SNTAGT. The CDR3 loop spans 15 amino acids. J lost 2 bases, V lost 4 bases, and 5 bases had no gene match.